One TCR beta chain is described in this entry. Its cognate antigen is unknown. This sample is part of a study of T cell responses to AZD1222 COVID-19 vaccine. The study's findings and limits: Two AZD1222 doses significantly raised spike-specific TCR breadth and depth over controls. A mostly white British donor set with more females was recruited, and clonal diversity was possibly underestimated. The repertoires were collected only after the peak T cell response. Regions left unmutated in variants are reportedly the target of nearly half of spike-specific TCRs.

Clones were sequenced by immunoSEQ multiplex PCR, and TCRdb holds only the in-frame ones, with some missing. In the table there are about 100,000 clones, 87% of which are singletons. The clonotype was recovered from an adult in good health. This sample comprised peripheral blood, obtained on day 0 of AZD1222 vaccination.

The CDR3 sequence: CASSQLNGRATGELFF. CDR3 nucleotide sequence: TGTGCCAGCAGCCAGTTAAACGGTAGGGCAACCGGGGAGCTGTTTTTT. This chain uses TRBV3-1 (or the pseudogene TRBV3-2) with TRBJ2-2, with D uncertain. The germline CDR1 and CDR2 sequences are LGHDT and YNNKEL (reference sequence). This CDR3 contains 16 residues. V lost 3 bases and J lost 5, with 16 bases in between.